These T cell receptor beta chains were read from a single sample in a study of T cell repertoires in cytomegalovirus infection. In TCRdb, the reads were re-called with MiXCR into one record per CDR3 protein. Among some 600,000 distinct CDR3 sequences listed, approximately 24% were seen once. The sequenced sample consisted of CD8+ T cells from PBMCs. Receptor source: a human donor in good health (CMV status not recorded). Some clones in this sample may be carry-over from other donors' samples. The CDR3 runs from the conserved cysteine through the conserved F or W. The D gene is left open where the match is weak. Size is omitted from some rows. Given values are once, few, many or a class for expanded clones.

v_call	d_call	clone_size	j_call	cdr3_nt	cdr3_aa
TRBV7-9	TRBD2	few	TRBJ2-5	TGTGCCAGCAGCAAAGGAATGGGAGGGGCAGAGACCCAGTACTTC	CASSKGMGGAETQYF
TRBV12-5	TRBD2	NA	TRBJ2-7	TGTGCTAGTGGTTACGGACTAGCGGGGGGAGCCTACGAGCAGTACTTC	CASGYGLAGGAYEQYF
TRBV20-1	NA	NA	TRBJ2-1	TGCAGTGCTGCCGACCAAGACAATGAGCAGTTCTTC	CSAADQDNEQFF
TRBV10-3	NA	NA	TRBJ2-2	TGTGCCATCGGGGACACCAAGAACACCGGGGAGCTGTTTTTT	CAIGDTKNTGELFF
TRBV25-1	NA	NA	TRBJ2-7	TGTGCCAGCAGTGAATCGCAGGCCTACGAGCAGTACTTC	CASSESQAYEQYF
TRBV7-8	NA	many	TRBJ1-6	TGTGCCAGCAGCCTAGGGGATTATAATTCACCCCTCCACTTT	CASSLGDYNSPLHF
TRBV10-3	NA	many	TRBJ1-5	TGTGCCATCAGTGAGTCGGGGGGGGATCAGCCCCAGCATTTT	CAISESGGDQPQHF
TRBV7-2	NA	many	TRBJ2-1	TGTGCCAGCAGACAAACAGGGATGTCTAGCTCCTACAATGAGCAGTTCTTC	CASRQTGMSSSYNEQFF
TRBV10-3	TRBD1	many	TRBJ2-7	TGTGCCATCAGACGATTGACAGGGGGCCTGTTAGACGAGCAGTACTTC	CAIRRLTGGLLDEQYF
TRBV7-8	NA	many	TRBJ1-1	TGTGCCAGCAGCTACCGCGGGACTTTCAGGACTGAAGCTTTCTTT	CASSYRGTFRTEAFF
TRBV6-2/TRBV6-3	TRBD1	NA	TRBJ2-2	TGTGCCAGCAGGACGCCAGGGGGACACAAGAACACCGGGGAGCTGTTTTTT	CASRTPGGHKNTGELFF
TRBV19	NA	few	TRBJ2-1	TGTGCCAGTTCTCGAGGGCCCTCGGTCAATGAGCAGTTCTTC	CASSRGPSVNEQFF
TRBV7-9	TRBD1	many	TRBJ2-1	TGTGCCAGCAGCGCCGGGACAGGGGGGCGGGATGAGCAGTTCTTC	CASSAGTGGRDEQFF
TRBV7-8	TRBD2	many	TRBJ2-3	TGTGCCAGCAGCTTAACTTTTAGCGGGCTCCGCCGTGGCACAGATACGCAGTATTTT	CASSLTFSGLRRGTDTQYF
TRBV7-2	NA	many	TRBJ2-3	TGTGCCAGCAGCTTAGGGCAGCTTCCCCCCACAGATACGCAGTATTTT	CASSLGQLPPTDTQYF
TRBV6-2/TRBV6-3	TRBD2	NA	TRBJ2-3	TGTGCCAGCAGTTACTCAACCGCGGGGGGGACAGATACGCAGTATTTT	CASSYSTAGGTDTQYF
TRBV20-1	NA	few	TRBJ1-1	TGCAGTGCTAGACAGATAATGACAGTGGGGAACACTGAAGCTTTCTTT	CSARQIMTVGNTEAFF
TRBV6-2/TRBV6-3	NA	few	TRBJ1-1	TGTGCCAGCAGTTACTCGACTCCGAGCTCTGAAGCTTTCTTT	CASSYSTPSSEAFF
TRBV12-3/TRBV12-4	NA	NA	TRBJ2-3	TGTGCCAGCAGGCCCGCCAGGGTCGGCACAGATACGCAGTATTTT	CASRPARVGTDTQYF
TRBV15	NA	few	TRBJ2-7	TGTGCCACCAGCAGAGACCCTGTTATTCCGTTCGAGCAGTACTTC	CATSRDPVIPFEQYF
TRBV7-9	NA	NA	TRBJ1-3	TGTGCCAGCAGCGCCTCCCAGGCCCGAGGTGGAAACACCATATATTTT	CASSASQARGGNTIYF
TRBV12-3/TRBV12-4	NA	few	TRBJ2-6	TGTGCCAGCAGTCCACTCGTCTTTGGGGCCAACGTCCTGACTTTC	CASSPLVFGANVLTF
TRBV12-3/TRBV12-4	NA	few	TRBJ2-5	TGTGCCAACAGTTTAATCGCGGAGGGCCAAGAGACCCAGTACTTC	CANSLIAEGQETQYF
TRBV24-1	NA	NA	TRBJ2-5	TGTGCCACCAGTGAGAAGTCCGGGGGAGAGACCCAGTACTTC	CATSEKSGGETQYF
TRBV29-1	NA	few	TRBJ2-3	TGCAGCGGCCAGCTACAGGGATCTACGCAGTATTTT	CSGQLQGSTQYF
TRBV6-2/TRBV6-3	TRBD2	few	TRBJ2-1	TGTGCCAGCAGTTACTCGATGGCTAGCGGGGAAGTTATTGATGAGCAGTTCTTC	CASSYSMASGEVIDEQFF
TRBV28	NA	NA	TRBJ1-5	TGTGCCAGCAGTTTTTGGTACGGTGGACAGCCCCAGCATTTT	CASSFWYGGQPQHF
TRBV12-3/TRBV12-4	NA	few	TRBJ2-5	TGTGCCAGCAGCCTGGGAGACACTCTCCGCGGTGAGACCCAGTACTTC	CASSLGDTLRGETQYF
TRBV6-6	NA	few	TRBJ1-3	TGTGCCAGCAGTTACTATGGGACTGGAAACACCATATATTTT	CASSYYGTGNTIYF
TRBV5-4	NA	NA	TRBJ2-5	TGTGCCAGCAGCTTGGAAGGGATCGTCGAAGAGACCCAGTACTTC	CASSLEGIVEETQYF
TRBV7-9	TRBD1	few	TRBJ2-7	TGTGCCAGCAGCTTTGGTCCGGGACAGGGCTACTACGAGCAGTACTTC	CASSFGPGQGYYEQYF
TRBV24-1	NA	once	TRBJ2-1	TGTGCCACCGCTGGCCCCAATGAGCAGTTGTTC	CATAGPNEQLF
TRBV20-1	TRBD1	NA	TRBJ1-4	TGCAGTGCTAAAGACAGGGGTCTTAACCCATGGGAAAAACTGTTTTTT	CSAKDRGLNPWEKLFF
TRBV19	NA	NA	TRBJ1-1	TGTGCCAGTAGTATAGCGAACAGCGCGAACACTGAAGCTTTCTTT	CASSIANSANTEAFF
TRBV12-3/TRBV12-4	TRBD2	NA	TRBJ2-5	TGTGCCAGCAGTGGAACTAGCGGATCCCAAGAGACCCAGTACTTC	CASSGTSGSQETQYF
TRBV5-4	NA	few	TRBJ1-2	TGTGCCAGCAGCTTGCGTAGGGAACTCGGCAGCTATGGCTACACCTTC	CASSLRRELGSYGYTF
TRBV5-6	TRBD1	few	TRBJ1-2	TGTGCCAGCAGCTTGGGGGGACAGCCCTATGGCTACACCTTC	CASSLGGQPYGYTF
TRBV29-1	TRBD2	NA	TRBJ2-1	TGCAGCGTTGAAGACCCTAGCGGGGGGGGTTACAATGAGCAGTTCTTC	CSVEDPSGGGYNEQFF
TRBV5-5	TRBD2	NA	TRBJ2-1	TGTGCCAGCAGCTTTGCGGGGGGAGCGGCAAATGAGCAGTTCTTC	CASSFAGGAANEQFF
TRBV12-3/TRBV12-4	NA	many	TRBJ2-7	TGTGCCAGCAGTGATATGAGTCAGGGGGGAGCGGACGAGCAGTACTTC	CASSDMSQGGADEQYF
TRBV2	TRBD2	few	TRBJ2-3	TGTGCCAGCACCTTAGCGGGGGATCGGACAGATACGCAGTATTTT	CASTLAGDRTDTQYF
TRBV6-5	TRBD1	few	TRBJ1-1	TGTGCCAGCAGATCAACGACAGGGATCAGTTTCACTGAAGCTTTCTTT	CASRSTTGISFTEAFF
TRBV7-8	TRBD2	NA	TRBJ2-7	TGTGCCAGCAGCTCCCCGGCGGGGGGCGGTTACGAGCAGTACTTC	CASSSPAGGGYEQYF
TRBV20-1	NA	few	TRBJ1-3	TGCAGTGCTAGACCTCCCGGCTGGGGAAACACCATATATTTT	CSARPPGWGNTIYF
TRBV25-1	NA	NA	TRBJ1-2	TGTGCCAGCAGTCCGACAGTTGGTTTGTATGGCTACACCTTC	CASSPTVGLYGYTF
TRBV4-1	NA	few	TRBJ2-5	TGCGCCAGCAGCCAACCCGACGGAGAAGAGACCCAGTACTTC	CASSQPDGEETQYF
TRBV7-2	TRBD1	many	TRBJ2-5	TGTGCCAGCAGCATAAATCAACCCGGGACAGAGCAAGAGACCCAGTACTTC	CASSINQPGTEQETQYF
TRBV13	NA	few	TRBJ2-5	TGTGCCAGCAGTGAAATAGCTCTGCAAGAGACCCAGTACTTC	CASSEIALQETQYF
TRBV6-2/TRBV6-3	NA	few	TRBJ2-5	TGTGCCAGCAGTTTGCAGGGTTACGAGACCCAGTACTTC	CASSLQGYETQYF
TRBV6-5	TRBD1	NA	TRBJ2-1	TGTGCCAGCAGCGCCGAGATTTATACAGGGGGCCTGTTCTTC	CASSAEIYTGGLFF
TRBV7-6	NA	NA	TRBJ1-1	TGTGCCAGCAGCCCCTATCTCACTGAAGCTTTCTTT	CASSPYLTEAFF
TRBV10-3	NA	NA	TRBJ2-5	TGTGCCATCAGTGAAGATCCCTCGGGGACCCAGTACTTC	CAISEDPSGTQYF
TRBV4-3	NA	NA	TRBJ2-1	TGCGCCAGCAGCCCCTCCCGCGGGCACAATGAGCAGTTCTTC	CASSPSRGHNEQFF
TRBV29-1	NA	few	TRBJ2-5	TGCAGCGTTGAAGGAGGGTGGACTGAGACCCAGTACTTC	CSVEGGWTETQYF
TRBV6-2/TRBV6-3	NA	NA	TRBJ2-5	TGTGCCAGCAGTCCCCAACGAGCAGGCCAGTACTTC	CASSPQRAGQYF